The TCR beta chain under discussion was sequenced for a study of shared clonotypes between healthy human individuals (dated by TCRdb to 2018 to 2020). With regard to the full study: The cohort comprised two women and a few men aged 18 to 49 years. The study deeply sequenced blood TCR repertoires of about five healthy adults to estimate repertoire size and the extent of clonotype sharing between individuals. To increase sequencing depth and limit assay-specific biases, TCR repertoire library preparation and sequencing were carried out by different laboratories using diverse techniques. For each donor, CD4 naive and CD4 memory were each run on three plates, CD8 naive on two plates, and CD8 memory on one plate. Each donor's leukapheresis produced roughly between about 0.9 and 9.5 billion PBMCs.

Using the deep immunoSEQ assay, multiplex PCR amplified TCR CDR3 regions from genomic DNA. Extracted genomic DNA from each cell subset was distributed evenly across all wells of several immunoSEQ 96-well plates, and each plate was treated as a replicate. Each replicate PCR for sorted subsets received 200 ng genomic DNA, equal to around 32,000 T cell genomes. Purified libraries were quantified with a Qubit 3.0 fluorometer, sized on a Bioanalyzer 2100, and re-quantified with the KAPA Library Quantification kit. Each immunoSEQ 96-well plate was sequenced on its own single-read 150-cycle Illumina NextSeq 550 flow cell. Under the source paper's analysis protocol: Because the immunoSEQ output included only junctional sequences and no quality scores, the filtering could not be the same as the filtering used for full-length reads. To assign V/J genes and CDR3, sequences were annotated against IMGT germline references using PyIR, a Python wrapper for IgBLAST v1.9. Reads were removed for weak V/J assignments (E-value above 1e-6), missing CDR3, stop codons, out-of-frame junctions, or ambiguous translated residues. V3J clonotypes were defined by identical inferred V gene, J gene, and CDR3 amino acid sequence. To compute the percentage overlap between repertoires, the number of shared unique clonotypes was divided by the size of the smaller repertoire. Richness of each repertoire was evaluated using RTK rarefaction, the Chao1 estimator, and Recon v2.1 estimates of unobserved clonotypes. Generation probabilities were computed with OLGA for all TCRbeta clonotypes obtained by the gDNA method from several donors. TCRdb took over this immuneACCESS table, retaining in-frame rearrangements with V and J assigned. Such tables are incomplete; in checked studies, under half of the missing clones stem from an unresolved V gene, and the remainder is unexplained. That table supplies the V and J calls and clone size; D and trimming were determined from the DNA. This sample comprises about 2 million clones, just under 95% of them detected only once. The top ten clonotypes cover about 1.1% of the sample.

CD8 naive samples were obtained by positive selection for CCR7 among CD45RO-negative cells, yielding a CD45RA+CCR7+ population from which TemRA cells were excluded. The donors were healthy, HIV-negative adults who had no recently reported acute infections or vaccinations. Only Caucasian adults living in Nashville, Tennessee, USA were represented among the donors. After blood collection by leukapheresis, PBMCs were isolated using Ficoll-Histopaque density gradient centrifugation and then cryopreserved in the vapor phase of liquid nitrogen. Analytical flow cytometry was used to check the purity and quantity of every magnetically sorted T cell population. Genomic DNA was isolated from every sorted fraction and measured by UV absorbance on a Nanodrop 2000c. Points on this clone: The specificity of this receptor is unknown. Qualities for individual bases were not recorded, and no much larger clone is one base off.

CDR1 and CDR2 were assigned from the germline V gene as SGHVS and FNYEAQ. The junction shows trimming of 4 bases on V and 2 bases on J, and the gene matches do not reach 12 bases of it. The CDR3 holds 17 amino acids from the cysteine to the phenylalanine. Only the CDR3 DNA is retained, 51 bases long and in frame from the first base. The paper's findings and limits, for the study overall: Pairwise subsampling indicated that sequencing depth was expected to affect the degree of clonotype sharing among donors. Sampling was restricted to blood, and TCR repertoires in tissue are likely to differ from TCR repertoires in blood. Incomplete sequencing was indicated by rarefaction of sorted-subset datasets, despite the large sequencing depth. Compared with non-shared clonotypes, clonotypes shared by all four sorted-subset donors had higher generation probabilities. Across a handful of donors, roughly 5% of naive CD4, roughly 3.4% of naive CD8, about 2.3% of memory CD4, and approximately 0.42% of memory CD8 clonotypes were shared. Larger estimated clonotype richness was generally found for naive subsets than for memory subsets. Because the study included only a small number of donors, the genetic and exposure-history diversity represented was limited.

The V and J segments used are TRBV7-6 and TRBJ2-3, with TRBD2 identical over 7 junction bases. This sequence was found in a young man in good health. Sample: naive CD8+ T cells sorted from blood. The sample's cell subset or site label, decoded: CD45RA+CCR7+. CDR3 loop: CASSSGAVAGFTDTQYF. In nucleotides, the sequence is TGTGCCAGCAGCTCCGGAGCGGTAGCGGGCTTCACAGATACGCAGTATTTT.